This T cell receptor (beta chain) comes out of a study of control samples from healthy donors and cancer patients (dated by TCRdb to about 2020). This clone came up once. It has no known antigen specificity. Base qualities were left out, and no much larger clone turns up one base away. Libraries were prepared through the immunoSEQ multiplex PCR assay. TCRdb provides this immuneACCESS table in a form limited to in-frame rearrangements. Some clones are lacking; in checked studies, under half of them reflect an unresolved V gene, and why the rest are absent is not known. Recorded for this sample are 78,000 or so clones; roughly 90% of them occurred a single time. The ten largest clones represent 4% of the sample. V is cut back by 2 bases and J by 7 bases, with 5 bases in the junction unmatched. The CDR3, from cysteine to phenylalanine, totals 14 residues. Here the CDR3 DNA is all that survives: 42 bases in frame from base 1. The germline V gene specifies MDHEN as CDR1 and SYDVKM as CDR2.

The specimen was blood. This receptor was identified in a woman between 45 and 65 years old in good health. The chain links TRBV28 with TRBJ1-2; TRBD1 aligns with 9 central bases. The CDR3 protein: CASSLRQGVFGYTF. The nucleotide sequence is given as TGTGCCAGCAGTTTACGACAGGGGGTGTTTGGCTACACCTTC.